Each of the 30 T cell receptor beta chains below was sequenced from the same sample in a study of CD8 T cells in ankylosing spondylitis. Study observations and caveats: It appeared that ankylosing spondylitis blood was characterized by a TCR beta motif of several highly homologous variants.

These receptors have no identified antigens. TCRdb re-called the 5' RACE reads through MiXCR, storing one row per CDR3 protein. The sample records roughly 350,000 distinct CDR3 sequences, less than 9.5% being singletons. Sequencing was performed on blood, either unsorted or a sorted T cell fraction (not recorded which). The receptor source for this set is a male donor with ankylosing spondylitis.

This clonotype was observed a few times. This chain links TRBV20-1 with TRBJ2-3, with 7 bases matching TRBD1. The V and J ends lost 6 bases and 5 bases, in that order; junction bases with no gene match: 14. Germline loops: CDR1 DFQATT, CDR2 SNEGSKA (reference sequence). The CDR3 length is 15 residues. CDR3 in amino acids: CSANEPGGSEDTQYF. CDR3 coding DNA: TGCAGTGCCAACGAACCAGGGGGTTCCGAAGATACGCAGTATTTT.

This clonotype has ten or more counts. This chain joins TRBV5-1 and TRBJ2-1; 9 nucleotides line up with TRBD1. Germline V gives CDR1 SGHRS, CDR2 YFSETQ. V was clipped by 5 bases and J by 9 bases; unmatched bases: 9. This CDR3 has 14 amino acids. CDR3 amino acids: CASSSRTGASEQFF. CDR3 in DNA: TGCGCCAGCAGTTCCCGGACAGGGGCAAGTGAGCAGTTCTTC.

This clonotype was detected only a few times. The chain carries TRBV27 and TRBJ1-1, with TRBD1 matching over 9 bases. This CDR3 is 16 amino acids long. The germline V gene encodes CDR1 MNHEY and CDR2 SMNVEV (reference sequence). V was pared by 8 bases and J by 1 base, with 11 bases of the junction left unmatched. The CDR3 region has the DNA TGTGCCAGCCAACAGGGACCACAGGGGGCGAACACTGAAGCTTTCTTT. This encodes CASQQGPQGANTEAFF.

This clonotype has a count of ten or more. This sequence joins TRBV19 and TRBJ1-5, with a possible D match to TRBD1 (6 bases). Trimming removed 1 base at V and 4 bases at J, with 11 bases between. CDR3 length: 15 amino acids. Per germline, CDR1 LNHDA and CDR2 SQIVND (reference sequence). This chain's CDR3 is CASSIGTASNQPQHF. CDR3 nucleotide sequence: TGTGCCAGTAGTATAGGGACAGCCTCGAATCAGCCCCAGCATTTT. Filled out from reference TRBV19 and TRBJ1-5, the complete variable domain reads DGGITQSPKYLFRKEGQNVTLSCEQNLNHDAMYWYRQDPGQGLRLIYYSQIVNDFQKGDIAEGYSVSREKKESFPLTVTSAQKNPTAFYLCASSIGTASNQPQHFGDGTRLSIL.

This chain joins TRBV7-9 and TRBJ2-5; 7 nucleotides line up with TRBD1. V lost 3 bases and J lost 1; bases outside the gene matches: 8. The CDR3 consists of 16 residues. Germline values: CDR1 SEHNR, CDR2 FQNEAQ (reference sequence). The CDR3 sequence: CASSLVMAGGQETQYF. CDR3 in DNA: TGTGCCAGCAGCTTGGTGATGGCAGGGGGCCAAGAGACCCAGTACTTC.

This clonotype was observed a few times. The gene calls are TRBV7-3 and TRBJ2-1; D is unresolved. With 5 bases removed from V and 10 bases from J, the gap between germline ends came to 21 bases. Germline CDR1 SGHTA, CDR2 FQGTGA. The CDR3 is made up of 15 amino acids. CDR3 sequence: CASSLLSTVGQEQFF. The CDR3 nucleotides read TGTGCCAGCAGCCTCCTATCAACCGTCGGCCAAGAGCAGTTCTTC. The whole variable domain, filled in from reference TRBV7-3 and TRBJ2-1, reads GAGVSQTPSNKVTEKGKYVELRCDPISGHTALYWYRQSLGQGPEFLIYFQGTGAADDSGLPNDRFFAVRPEGSVSTLKIQRTERGDSAVYLCASSLLSTVGQEQFFGPGTRLTVL.

V and J are TRBV6-2 or TRBV6-3 and TRBJ2-2, with 12 bases fitting TRBD2. V shed 6 bases and J 7 bases; nucleotides not matched to a gene: 6. CDR1 and CDR2 from the germline V gene are MNHEY and SVGEGT. This CDR3 has 15 amino acids. The DNA for the CDR3 is TGTGCCAGCAGCCCGACTAGCGGGAGAGTCGGGGAGCTGTTTTTT. It is translated as CASSPTSGRVGELFF.

The table lists this clonotype with a few counts. J is TRBJ1-1 and V is TRBV6-5, with D possibly TRBD1 on 5 matching bases. V was shortened by 2 bases and J by 4 bases, with 14 bases between the two germline ends. Germline assignment: CDR1 MNHEY and CDR2 SVGAGI. The CDR3 contains 15 residues. CDR3: CASSYRPVRGTEAFF. The CDR3 DNA sequence: TGTGCCAGCAGTTACCGGCCAGTGAGGGGCACTGAAGCTTTCTTT.

The rearrangement links TRBV15 to TRBJ2-7; 9 bases align to TRBD1. In germline, CDR1 is LNHNV, CDR2 YYDKDF (reference sequence). The CDR3 length is 15 residues. V lost 3 bases and J lost 2; bases outside the gene matches: 5. CDR3 in amino acids: CATSRGQGQAYEQYF. The CDR3 DNA sequence: TGTGCCACCAGCAGGGGACAGGGTCAGGCCTACGAGCAGTACTTC.

This clonotype was seen a handful of times. V usage is TRBV9 and J usage is TRBJ2-3; TRBD2 is a possible D gene (5 bases). V was shortened by 0 bases and J by 3 bases, with 11 bases between the two germline ends. In germline, CDR1 is SGDLS, CDR2 YYNGEE. The CDR3 length is 15 residues. The DNA for the CDR3 is TGTGCCAGCAGCGTAGGAACCCCGGGGACAGATACGCAGTATTTT. This translates into CASSVGTPGTDTQYF.

This chain uses TRBV12-3 or TRBV12-4 with TRBJ2-2, with TRBD2 matching 13 bases. This CDR3 contains 20 residues. The V and J ends lost 2 bases and 9 bases, in that order; junction bases with no gene match: 18. CDR3 nucleotide sequence: TGTGCCAGCAGTTTACCCACCACTAGCGGGAGGGCCTTTTATCGTCGGGAGCTGTTTTTT. The encoded protein is CASSLPTTSGRAFYRRELFF.

This clonotype was observed a handful of times. The chain recombines TRBV27 with TRBJ2-1; D remains ambiguous. The germline V gene encodes CDR1 MNHEY and CDR2 SMNVEV (reference sequence). The CDR3 has 11 residues. V was pared by 10 bases and J by 8 bases, with 12 bases between. The CDR3: CATLQSDEQFF. The CDR3 DNA reads TGTGCCACCTTGCAATCAGATGAGCAGTTCTTC.

This clonotype was seen a handful of times. The chain couples TRBV6-4 to TRBJ2-2; D is unresolved. From germline, CDR1 is MRHNA and CDR2 SNTAGT. V lost 3 bases and J 6 bases, leaving 14 bases between the germline ends. This CDR3 spans 15 amino acids. The CDR3 reads CASSENLGFSGELFF. The CDR3 bases are TGTGCCAGCAGTGAAAATTTGGGCTTCTCCGGGGAGCTGTTTTTT.

In this sample, this clonotype turned up a few times. V gene TRBV25-1 combines with J gene TRBJ2-3, with D unresolved. Trimming removed 0 bases from V and 4 bases from J, with 5 bases in between. The V gene's germline CDR1 is MGHDK and CDR2 SYGVNS. The CDR3 sequence is 13 residues long. The CDR3 spells CASSEYLADTQYF. Written as DNA, the CDR3 is TGTGCCAGCAGTGAATATCTCGCAGATACGCAGTATTTT.

Only a few counts were recorded for this clonotype. V is TRBV5-1 and J is TRBJ2-7, with 10 positions matching TRBD2. V lost 4 bases and J lost 10; bases outside the gene matches: 14. Looked up from germline, CDR1 is SGHRS and CDR2 is YFSETQ. CDR3 length: 15 residues. The CDR3 DNA sequence: TGCGCCAGCAGCGCCCCCGGTTTAGCGGGAGGCCCACAGTACTTC. This codes for CASSAPGLAGGPQYF.

This clonotype has at least ten counts. The chain links TRBV20-1 to TRBJ2-1; 9 nucleotides line up with TRBD1. Germline trimming cut 6 bases from V and 7 bases from J; bases unmatched to any gene: 10. CDR1 is DFQATT and CDR2 is SNEGSKA in the germline V gene (reference sequence). This CDR3 spans 14 amino acids. In nucleotides, the CDR3 is TGCAGTGCCCCCCGGGACAGGGCGAGTAATGAGCAGTTCTTC. As protein: CSAPRDRASNEQFF.

This clonotype was observed a handful of times. The rearrangement uses TRBV20-1 and TRBJ2-6; TRBD1 agrees at 7 bases. Germline trimming cut 4 bases from V and 2 bases from J; bases unmatched to any gene: 8. This CDR3 is built from 16 residues. Germline CDR1 DFQATT, CDR2 SNEGSKA (reference sequence). The CDR3 loop is CSANTDRAAGANVLTF. CDR3 nucleotides: TGCAGTGCTAACACCGACAGGGCCGCTGGGGCCAACGTCCTGACTTTC.

This clonotype was seen at least ten times. The rearrangement joins TRBV29-1 to TRBJ1-1, with a possible D match to TRBD1 (5 bases). This CDR3 spans 14 amino acids. Germline assignment: CDR1 SQVTM and CDR2 ANQGSEA. Trimming took 4 bases from V and 5 from J, leaving 17 bases between them. The CDR3 nucleotides read TGCAGCGTTGGGGGACGGGGGGTCGGGACTGAAGCTTTCTTT. Encoded protein: CSVGGRGVGTEAFF. Combining the CDR3 with reference TRBV29-1 and TRBJ1-1 gives the whole variable domain SAVISQKPSRDICQRGTSLTIQCQVDSQVTMMFWYRQQPGQSLTLIATANQGSEATYESGFVIDKFPISRPNLTFSTLTVSNMSPEDSSIYLCSVGGRGVGTEAFFGQGTRLTVV.

Many counts were recorded for this clonotype. This chain joins TRBV24-1 and TRBJ2-5; 9 nucleotides line up with TRBD1. CDR3 length: 14 amino acids. The germline V gene encodes CDR1 KGHDR and CDR2 SFDVKD. The trim removed 9 bases at V and 3 bases at J, leaving 7 bases unmatched. The CDR3 region has the DNA TGTGCCACCGCGAGACAGGGGGTGGAAGAGACCCAGTACTTC. As protein: CATARQGVEETQYF.

This clonotype showed up many times. The gene calls are TRBV2 and TRBJ1-5, with 7 bases aligning to TRBD1. With 7 bases clipped from V and 1 base from J, the junction kept 10 bases outside the gene matches. Germline CDR1 SNHLY, CDR2 FYNNEI. The CDR3 extends over 16 amino acids. The CDR3 reads CASNPTGQGSNQPQHF. CDR3 sequence (DNA): TGTGCCAGCAATCCGACAGGGCAAGGGAGCAATCAGCCCCAGCATTTT.

This clonotype was recorded many times. The gene calls are TRBV3-1 and TRBJ2-5; D is ambiguous. V lost 2 bases and J 0 bases, leaving 4 bases between the germline ends. CDR3 length: 13 amino acids. CDR1 LGHDT and CDR2 YNNKEL come from the germline V gene (reference sequence). CDR3 nucleotides: TGTGCCAGCAGCCAATCATACCAAGAGACCCAGTACTTC. Translation gives CASSQSYQETQYF.

This clonotype was counted only a few times. This chain links TRBV9 with TRBJ2-3; a possible D gene is TRBD2 (6 bases). In germline, CDR1 is SGDLS, CDR2 YYNGEE. This CDR3 contains 17 residues. V lost 7 bases and J 1 base, leaving 22 bases between the germline ends. The CDR3 nucleotides are TGTGCCAGCGCCCCCACCTCTGGTAGCGGTGGCACAGATACGCAGTATTTT. Amino acid sequence: CASAPTSGSGGTDTQYF.

Worth noting for this clonotype: This sequence may be a read error, since a much larger clone differs from it by one base. The chain is built from TRBV11-1 and TRBJ2-1, with 16 bases lining up with TRBD2. V dropped 6 bases and J dropped 2; count of bases not matched to a gene: 10. The CDR3 consists of 19 residues. Germline CDR1 reads SGHAT; CDR2 reads FQDESV (reference sequence). In DNA, the CDR3 is TGTGCCAGCAGGTGGGGGACTAGCGGGAGGGCCGAGGCCTACAATGAGCAGTTCTTC. Translated, it gives CASRWGTSGRAEAYNEQFF.

The rearrangement links TRBV5-6 to TRBJ2-5, with a tentative D call TRBD1 (5 bases). Germline assignment: CDR1 SGHDT and CDR2 YYEEEE. Trimming stripped 4 bases from V and 1 base from J, with 14 bases between. This CDR3 spans 15 amino acids. Here the CDR3 reads CASSNQGIIQETQYF. The CDR3 bases are TGTGCCAGCAGCAATCAGGGTATTATCCAAGAGACCCAGTACTTC.

The chain uses TRBV20-1 and TRBJ2-7; D gene uncertain. The CDR3 sequence is 14 residues long. Trimming shortened V by 2 bases and J by 2 bases, and 13 bases separated the two germline ends. CDR1 is DFQATT and CDR2 is SNEGSKA in the germline V gene (reference sequence). As DNA, the CDR3 is TGCAGTGCTAGAAGGAGAAGCAGAACCTACGAGCAGTACTTC. This gives the protein CSARRRSRTYEQYF.

The gene calls are TRBV5-1 and TRBJ2-7; 9 nucleotides align to TRBD1. CDR1 is SGHRS, CDR2 YFSETQ, per germline. The CDR3 totals 15 residues. The V gene end was trimmed by 4 bases and the J gene end by 1 base; junction bases not matched to a gene: 6. CDR3 nucleotides: TGCGCCAGCAGCAAGGGACAGGGAACTTCCTACGAGCAGTACTTC. As protein: CASSKGQGTSYEQYF.

This clonotype has a handful of counts. The chain joins TRBV20-1 to TRBJ2-5, with 10 bases fitting TRBD2. The germline V gene has CDR1 DFQATT and CDR2 SNEGSKA (reference sequence). V shed 0 bases and J 6 bases; nucleotides not matched to a gene: 7. The length of the CDR3 is 15 residues. In DNA, the CDR3 is TGCAGTGCTAGAGATCCAGCTAGCGGGAGACAGACCCAGTACTTC. Protein sequence: CSARDPASGRQTQYF.

This clonotype was seen at least ten times. This sequence joins TRBV25-1 and TRBJ1-2; D not certain. This CDR3 is built from 14 residues. CDR1 is MGHDK, CDR2 SYGVNS, per germline. Trimming cost V 1 base and J 3 bases, with 9 bases left between them. Here the CDR3 reads CASSEFGRHYGYTF. The CDR3, as DNA: TGTGCCAGCAGTGAATTTGGCAGACACTATGGCTACACCTTC.

This clonotype was detected a few times. A junction end diverges from the germline sequence, so it may reflect a read error. The rearrangement joins TRBV10-3 to TRBJ2-4; 8 bases are a match to TRBD1. Germline CDR1 is ENHRY and CDR2 is SYGVKD. This CDR3 has 13 residues. CDR3 in amino acids: CAISQGATNIQYF. The CDR3 bases are TGTGCCATCAGCCAGGGGGCCACAAACATTCAGTACTTC.

In its sample, this clonotype was seen a few times. This chain uses TRBV18 with TRBJ2-6; 12 positions agree with TRBD2. This CDR3 region has 20 residues. The ends lost 4 bases at V and 2 bases at J; junction bases unmatched: 12. CDR1 and CDR2 from the germline V gene are KGHSH and LQKENI. The chain's CDR3 is CASSLLAGGPPSTGANVLTF. DNA for the CDR3: TGTGCCAGCTCACTGCTAGCGGGAGGGCCGCCTAGCACTGGGGCCAACGTCCTGACTTTC.